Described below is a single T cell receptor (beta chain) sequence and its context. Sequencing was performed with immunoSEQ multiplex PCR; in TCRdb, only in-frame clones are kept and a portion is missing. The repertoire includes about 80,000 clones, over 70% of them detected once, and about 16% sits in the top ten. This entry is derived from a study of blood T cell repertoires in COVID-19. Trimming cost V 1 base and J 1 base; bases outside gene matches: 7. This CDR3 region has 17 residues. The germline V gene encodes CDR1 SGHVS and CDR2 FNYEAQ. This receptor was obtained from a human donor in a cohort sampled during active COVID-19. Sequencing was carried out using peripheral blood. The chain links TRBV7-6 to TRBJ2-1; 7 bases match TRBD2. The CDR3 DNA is TGTGCCAGCAGCTTAGGGCGGGAGCCCCAGTCCTACAATGAGCAGTTCTTC. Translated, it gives CASSLGREPQSYNEQFF. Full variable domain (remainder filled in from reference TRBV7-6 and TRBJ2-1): GAGVSQSPRYKVTKRGQDVALRCDPISGHVSLYWYRQALGQGPEFLTYFNYEAQQDKSGLPNDRFSAERPEGSISTLTIQRTEQRDSAMYRCASSLGREPQSYNEQFFGPGTRLTVL.